This T cell receptor (beta chain) was profiled in a study of metastatic and nonmetastatic thyroid tumors. Whole-study context: Repertoires were compared across blood and tumor or nodule tissue from malignant and benign thyroid patients.

TCRdb re-analyzed the PCR reads through MiXCR. The sample includes about 45,000 clones, less than 4.5% of them seen just once. This clone was observed many times. Trimming shortened V by 4 bases and J by 0 bases, and 17 bases separated the two germline ends. This CDR3 is 17 amino acids long. Ahead of thyroid surgery, no patient had received treatment of any kind. The chain uses TRBV12-3 or TRBV12-4 and TRBJ2-3; D is uncertain. The TCR comes from a female donor with papillary thyroid cancer or a benign thyroid nodule (not recorded which). Some clones in this sample may be carry-over from other donors' samples. Sequencing was performed on blood. The CDR3 loop reads CASSSTQKVRSTDTQYF. The CDR3 nucleotides read TGTGCCAGCAGTTCAACCCAGAAAGTTCGGAGCACAGATACGCAGTATTTT.